A selection of T cell receptor beta chains follows, all from one sample in a study of beta chain features in type 1 diabetes. Sequenced by immunoSEQ multiplex PCR; TCRdb stores in-frame clones only, minus some. The sample has roughly 290,000 clones; about 8% are singletons. Sequenced sample: central memory CD4+ T cells from blood. The receptors come from a woman under 30 in good health. CDR3s include the opening cysteine and the closing phenylalanine or tryptophan. The D gene is left open where the match is weak. The size entry is marked missing in some rows and otherwise reads once, few, many or a size class.

cdr3_aa | cdr3_nt | j_call | clone_size | d_call | v_call
CASSRMGTSGSTDTQYF | TGCGCCAGCAGCCGTATGGGGACTAGCGGTAGCACAGATACGCAGTATTTT | TRBJ2-3 | - | TRBD2 | TRBV4-1
CASSATLAGGREQYF | TGTGCCAGCAGCGCTACTCTAGCGGGAGGGCGCGAGCAGTACTTC | TRBJ2-7 | many | TRBD2 | TRBV11-2
CASSQNGRPAFF | TGTGCCAGCAGCCAAAACGGACGGCCTGCGTTCTTC | TRBJ2-1 | - | - | TRBV4-1
CASRPTQGYEQYF | TGTGCCAGCAGACCCACCCAGGGGTACGAGCAGTACTTC | TRBJ2-7 | - | - | TRBV25-1
CASSLGSNRETQYF | TGTGCCAGCAGCTTAGGATCAAATAGGGAGACCCAGTACTTC | TRBJ2-5 | - | - | TRBV13
CASTRVRGPGETQYF | TGTGCCAGCACCCGAGTTAGGGGGCCGGGAGAGACCCAGTACTTC | TRBJ2-5 | - | TRBD1 | TRBV7-8
CASSSTRARGTEAFF | TGTGCCAGCAGCTCTACAAGGGCGCGCGGCACTGAAGCTTTCTTT | TRBJ1-1 | - | - | TRBV7-9
CASSTPGPGTRGQYF | TGTGCCAGCAGCACCCCGGGACCTGGGACGCGGGGGCAGTACTTC | TRBJ2-7 | many | - | TRBV7-8
CASSSGQQNTEAFF | TGCGCCAGCAGCTCGGGACAGCAGAACACTGAAGCTTTCTTT | TRBJ1-1 | - | TRBD1 | TRBV5-1
CASSPGHSPGSSYNEQFF | TGTGCCAGCTCCCCAGGACACTCTCCCGGGAGCTCCTACAATGAGCAGTTCTTC | TRBJ2-1 | many | - | TRBV18
CASSPRQGSNTGELFF | TGTGCCAGCAGCCCCCGACAGGGATCGAACACCGGGGAGCTGTTTTTT | TRBJ2-2 | many | TRBD1 | TRBV7-9
CASSKTGDTEAFF | TGCGCCAGCAGCAAAACAGGGGACACTGAAGCTTTCTTT | TRBJ1-1 | few | TRBD1 | TRBV5-1
CASSPNKGDRSPLHF | TGTGCCAGCTCACCAAATAAAGGGGACCGTTCACCCCTCCACTTT | TRBJ1-6 | - | - | TRBV18
CASSSAANEKLFF | TGCGCCAGCAGCTCGGCAGCTAATGAAAAACTGTTTTTT | TRBJ1-4 | - | - | TRBV5-1
CASSLTGADQPQHF | TGTGCCAGCTCACTGACAGGGGCAGATCAGCCCCAGCATTTT | TRBJ1-5 | - | TRBD1 | TRBV18
CASSLGDSNNQPQHF | TGTGCCAGCAGCTTGGGCGACTCTAACAATCAGCCCCAGCATTTT | TRBJ1-5 | few | - | TRBV5-8
CASRLAGAITDTQYF | TGTGCCAGCAGACTAGCGGGGGCCATCACAGATACGCAGTATTTT | TRBJ2-3 | few | TRBD2 | TRBV6-6
CASSLAGYGYTF | TGTGCCAGCAGCTTAGCGGGATATGGCTACACCTTC | TRBJ1-2 | few | - | TRBV7-2
CASSPQAGGAEQYF | TGTGCCAGCAGCCCCCAGGCGGGGGGGGCCGAGCAGTACTTC | TRBJ2-7 | few | TRBD2 | TRBV11-1
CASSPRTSGRRDTGELFF | TGTGCCAGCAGCCCTAGGACTAGCGGGAGGAGAGACACCGGGGAGCTGTTTTTT | TRBJ2-2 | many | TRBD2 | TRBV7-8
CASTGTRSGNNEQFF | TGTGCCAGCACTGGTACTAGGTCGGGGAACAATGAGCAGTTCTTC | TRBJ2-1 | - | - | TRBV25-1
CASSRGWSDTQYF | TGCGCCAGCAGCCGGGGGTGGTCAGATACGCAGTATTTT | TRBJ2-3 | few | - | TRBV4-3
CASSVALYNEQFF | TGTGCCAGCAGCGTAGCTCTTTACAATGAGCAGTTCTTC | TRBJ2-1 | many | - | TRBV9
CASNPSWNSPLHF | TGTGCCAGCAACCCAAGTTGGAATTCACCCCTCCACTTT | TRBJ1-6 | - | - | TRBV14
CASSLRVYKAFF | TGTGCCAGCAGCCTGAGGGTTTACAAAGCTTTCTTT | TRBJ1-1 | few | - | TRBV5-8
CASSRYSNSPLHF | TGTGCCAGCAGCCGATATTCAAATTCACCCCTCCACTTT | TRBJ1-6 | - | - | TRBV4-2
CASSEETAQFF | TGTGCCAGCAGTGAAGAAACAGCGCAGTTCTTC | TRBJ2-1 | few | - | TRBV2
CASSPSSGGSYEQYF | TGTGCTAGCAGCCCCTCCTCCGGGGGGTCCTACGAGCAGTACTTC | TRBJ2-7 | few | TRBD2 | TRBV7-7
CASSLAFTDTQYF | TGCGCCAGCAGCTTGGCATTCACAGATACGCAGTATTTT | TRBJ2-3 | few | - | TRBV5-1
CASGWAGVDEQFF | TGTGCTAGTGGTTGGGCAGGGGTTGATGAGCAGTTCTTC | TRBJ2-1 | few | - | TRBV12-5
CASSLQVGREAFF | TGTGCCAGCAGCCTCCAGGTAGGACGGGAAGCTTTCTTT | TRBJ1-1 | few | - | TRBV5-5
CASSLTSGDDTGELFF | TGTGCCAGCAGCTTAACTAGCGGGGACGACACCGGGGAGCTGTTTTTT | TRBJ2-2 | - | TRBD2 | TRBV7-8
CASKTGLSSYEQYF | TGTGCCAGCAAAACGGGATTGTCTTCCTACGAGCAGTACTTC | TRBJ2-7 | few | - | TRBV27
CASSLAGVIRNEQFF | TGTGCCAGCAGCTTGGCGGGAGTGATTAGGAATGAGCAGTTCTTC | TRBJ2-1 | - | - | TRBV5-4
CASSPGSETQYF | TGTGCCAGCTCACCAGGGTCGGAGACCCAGTACTTC | TRBJ2-5 | many | - | TRBV18
CASSLVTGGGSPLHF | TGTGCCAGCAGCTTAGTGACAGGTGGCGGTTCACCCCTCCACTTT | TRBJ1-6 | few | - | TRBV11-1
CASIHERGVDNEQFF | TGTGCCAGCATTCACGAGCGGGGGGTAGACAATGAGCAGTTCTTC | TRBJ2-1 | - | TRBD2 | TRBV2
CASSEVRDPWTGNTIYF | TGTGCCAGCAGTGAGGTCCGGGACCCTTGGACCGGAAACACCATATATTTT | TRBJ1-3 | - | - | TRBV6-1
CATSRGGTANTEAFF | TGTGCCACCAGCAGAGGGGGGACCGCGAACACTGAAGCTTTCTTT | TRBJ1-1 | few | - | TRBV15
CASSWTDSTDTQYF | TGTGCCAGCTCTTGGACAGACAGCACAGATACGCAGTATTTT | TRBJ2-3 | - | - | TRBV19
CASSLRSGGSYNEQFF | TGTGCCAGCAGCCTGAGGAGCGGGGGCTCCTACAATGAGCAGTTCTTC | TRBJ2-1 | few | TRBD2 | TRBV4-2
CASSSAGTGGDTQYF | TGTGCCAGTAGCAGTGCCGGGACAGGGGGAGATACGCAGTATTTT | TRBJ2-3 | - | TRBD1 | TRBV19
CASTPSYTIYF | TGTGCCAGCACACCTAGCTACACCATATATTTT | TRBJ1-3 | few | - | TRBV7-9
CASSLGLAPQETQYF | TGCGCCAGCAGCTTGGGACTAGCTCCACAAGAGACCCAGTACTTC | TRBJ2-5 | few | TRBD2 | TRBV5-1
CASTPNWYGYTF | TGTGCCAGCACCCCAAACTGGTATGGCTACACCTTC | TRBJ1-2 | few | - | TRBV7-2
CASSVRALVNEQFF | TGTGCCAGTAGTGTCAGGGCGCTGGTGAATGAGCAGTTCTTC | TRBJ2-1 | many | - | TRBV19
CASSVQTGGDTQYF | TGTGCCAGCAGCGTACAGACAGGGGGCGATACGCAGTATTTT | TRBJ2-3 | few | TRBD1 | TRBV9
CASSRNRGQETQYF | TGTGCCAGCTCGCGCAACAGGGGGCAAGAGACCCAGTACTTC | TRBJ2-5 | few | TRBD1 | TRBV18
CASSSSGSFYNEQFF | TGTGCCAGCAGCTCTAGCGGGTCCTTCTACAATGAGCAGTTCTTC | TRBJ2-1 | - | TRBD2 | TRBV7-2